The TCR beta chain described here comes from a study of neurological immune-mediated disorders. Regarding the study as a whole: Because no CDR3 amino acid sequences were shared across subjects by expanded clones, private repertoires were suggested in all groups.

Germline V CDR1 and CDR2: SGHVS, FQNEAQ. The ends were cut back, 2 bases at V and 4 bases at J, with 9 bases in the middle. There are 14 residues in the CDR3. The study drew its healthy controls from blood bank volunteers in Maryland, USA. A total of 2 million PBMCs stored at -80 degrees C provided the unsorted libraries. Synthesis of cDNA was accomplished via 5'RACE employing 10-nucleotide random UMIs. Using its own MiXCR run on the 5' RACE reads, TCRdb lists one record per CDR3 protein. The table includes some 29,000 distinct CDR3 sequences, about 12% detected once. This clonotype was counted ten times or more. What it binds is unknown.

This chain joins TRBV7-8 and TRBJ1-5; D is uncertain. The sample comprised PBMCs. The receptor was isolated from a man in his 60s in good health. The DNA for the CDR3 is TGTGCCAGCAGCTTAATTTCGGGAAATCAGCCCCAGCATTTT. It translates to CASSLISGNQPQHF.